This is a list of T cell receptor beta chains from one sample in a study of cytomegalovirus exposure and HLA in healthy donors. Clones were read by immunoSEQ multiplex PCR, and TCRdb kept only the in-frame ones, dropping some. Found here are about 130,000 clones, 79% of them singletons; the top ten hold about 7%. Sequenced: PBMCs. The receptors were gathered from a man aged 40-49 years in good health and CMV-seropositive. Each CDR3 is given with its conserved first and last residue. Fields, in order: clone size, V gene, CDR3 protein. The listing skips clone size in some rows; elsewhere it reads once, few, many or a size class.

>.|TRBV27
CASSLSQRSEQYF
>.|TRBV7-6
CASSPPWGDEQYF
>.|TRBV11-2
CASSLVTGRAADTQYF
>.|TRBV19
CASSAGQGTGELFF
>once|TRBV11-2
CASSLGLAGAPDTQYF
>.|TRBV7-9
CASSLGTGGEQYF
>few|TRBV19
CASSRGTGYDTEAFF
>.|TRBV5-5
CASSPAGGLGNQPQHF
>few|TRBV5-4
CASRRPPGELFF
>once|TRBV6-5
CASSYGGLANQKLFF
>once|TRBV15
CATSSGHYTEAFF
>.|TRBV6-5
CASSYNRREEQYF
>.|TRBV7-9
CASSYDRSSGNTIYF
>.|TRBV10-2
CASSEATTPTGELFF
>.|TRBV6-1
CASTLEDTQYF
>.|TRBV25-1
CASSVRQGSTDTQYF
>.|TRBV5-5
CASRGQGDDTEAFF